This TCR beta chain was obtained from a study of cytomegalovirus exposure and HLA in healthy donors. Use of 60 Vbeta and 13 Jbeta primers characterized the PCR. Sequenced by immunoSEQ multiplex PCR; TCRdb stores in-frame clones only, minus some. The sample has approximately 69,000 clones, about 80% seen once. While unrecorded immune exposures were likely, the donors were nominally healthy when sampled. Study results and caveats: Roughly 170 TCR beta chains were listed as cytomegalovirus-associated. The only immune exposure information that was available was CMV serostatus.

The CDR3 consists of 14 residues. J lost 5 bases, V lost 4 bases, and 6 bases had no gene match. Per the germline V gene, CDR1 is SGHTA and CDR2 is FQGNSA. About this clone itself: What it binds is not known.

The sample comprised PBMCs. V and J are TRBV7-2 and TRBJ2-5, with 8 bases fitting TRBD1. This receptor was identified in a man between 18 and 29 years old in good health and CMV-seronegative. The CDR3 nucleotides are TGTGCCAGCAGCTCATGGACAGGGCGGGAGACCCAGTACTTC. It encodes CASSSWTGRETQYF.